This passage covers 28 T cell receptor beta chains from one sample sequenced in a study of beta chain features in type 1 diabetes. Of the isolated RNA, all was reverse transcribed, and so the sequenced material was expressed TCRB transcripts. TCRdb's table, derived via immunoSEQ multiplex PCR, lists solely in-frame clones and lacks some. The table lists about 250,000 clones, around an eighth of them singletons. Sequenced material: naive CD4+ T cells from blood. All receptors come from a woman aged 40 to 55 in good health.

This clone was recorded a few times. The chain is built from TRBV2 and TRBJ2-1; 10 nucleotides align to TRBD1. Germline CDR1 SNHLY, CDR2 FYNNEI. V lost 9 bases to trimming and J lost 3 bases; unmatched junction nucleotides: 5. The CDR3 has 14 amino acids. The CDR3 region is CASSDRGFYNEQFF. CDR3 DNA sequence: TGTGCCAGTTCGGACAGGGGGTTCTACAATGAGCAGTTCTTC.

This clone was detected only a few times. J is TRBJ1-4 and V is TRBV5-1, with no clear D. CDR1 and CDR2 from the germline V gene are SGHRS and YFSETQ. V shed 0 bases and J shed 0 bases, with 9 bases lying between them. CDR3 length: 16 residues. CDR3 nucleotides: TGCGCCAGCAGCTTGGGTGGAGTTTCAACTAATGAAAAACTGTTTTTT. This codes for CASSLGGVSTNEKLFF.

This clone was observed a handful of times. The CDR3 nucleotides read TGTGCCAGCAGCGAGGGACTAGACCCAGATACGCAGTATTTT. It translates to CASSEGLDPDTQYF. The chain recombines TRBV2 with TRBJ2-3; 8 nucleotides align to TRBD2. This CDR3 has 14 amino acids. CDR1 is SNHLY and CDR2 is FYNNEI in the germline V gene. V trimming: 6 bases; J trimming: 4 bases; junction bases outside the gene matches: 6. Together with reference TRBV2 and TRBJ2-3, the CDR3 gives the full variable domain: EPEVTQTPSHQVTQMGQEVILRCVPISNHLYFYWYRQILGQKVEFLVSFYNNEISEKSEIFDDQFSVERPDGSNFTLKIRSTKLEDSAMYFCASSEGLDPDTQYFGPGTRLTVL.

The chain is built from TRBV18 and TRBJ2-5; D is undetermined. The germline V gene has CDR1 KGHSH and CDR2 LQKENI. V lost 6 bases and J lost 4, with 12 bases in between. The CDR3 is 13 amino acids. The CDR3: CASSPPSGETQYF. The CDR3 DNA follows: TGTGCCAGCTCCCCCCCGTCGGGAGAGACCCAGTACTTC. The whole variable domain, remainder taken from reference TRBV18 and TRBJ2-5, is NAGVMQNPRHLVRRRGQEARLRCSPMKGHSHVYWYRQLPEEGLKFMVYLQKENIIDESGMPKERFSAEFPKEGPSILRIQQVVRGDSAAYFCASSPPSGETQYFGPGTRLLVL.

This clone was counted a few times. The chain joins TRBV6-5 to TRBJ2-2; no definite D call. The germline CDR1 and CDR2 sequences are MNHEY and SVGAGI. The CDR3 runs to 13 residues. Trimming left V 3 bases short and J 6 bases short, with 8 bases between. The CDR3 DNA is TGTGCCAGCAGTTATATTTCCCCCGGGGAGCTGTTTTTT. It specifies CASSYISPGELFF.

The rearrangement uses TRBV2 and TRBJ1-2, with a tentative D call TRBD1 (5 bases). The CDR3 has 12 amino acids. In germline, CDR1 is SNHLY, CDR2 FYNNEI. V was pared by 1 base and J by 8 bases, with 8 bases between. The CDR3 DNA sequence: TGTGCCAGCAGTGAAGGGCAGGGCGGCTACACCTTC. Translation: CASSEGQGGYTF.

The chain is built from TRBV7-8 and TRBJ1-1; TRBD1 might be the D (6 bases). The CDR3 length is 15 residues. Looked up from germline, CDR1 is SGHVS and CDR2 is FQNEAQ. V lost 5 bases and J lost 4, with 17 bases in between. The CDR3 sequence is CASSPLAGAGTEAFF. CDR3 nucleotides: TGTGCCAGCAGCCCCCTGGCGGGGGCGGGCACTGAAGCTTTCTTT.

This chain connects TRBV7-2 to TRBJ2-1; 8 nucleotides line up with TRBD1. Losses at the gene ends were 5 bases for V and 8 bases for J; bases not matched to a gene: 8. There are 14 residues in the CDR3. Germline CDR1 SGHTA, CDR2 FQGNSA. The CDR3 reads CASSIQGERDEQFF. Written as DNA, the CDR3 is TGTGCCAGCAGCATACAGGGGGAGAGGGATGAGCAGTTCTTC.

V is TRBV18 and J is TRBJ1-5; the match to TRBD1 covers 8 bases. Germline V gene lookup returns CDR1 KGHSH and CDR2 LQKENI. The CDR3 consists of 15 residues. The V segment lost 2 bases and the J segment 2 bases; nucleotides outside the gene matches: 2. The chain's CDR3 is CASSPATGGNQPQHF. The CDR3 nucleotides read TGTGCCAGCTCACCAGCGACAGGGGGCAATCAGCCCCAGCATTTT. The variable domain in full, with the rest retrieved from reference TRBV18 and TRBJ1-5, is NAGVMQNPRHLVRRRGQEARLRCSPMKGHSHVYWYRQLPEEGLKFMVYLQKENIIDESGMPKERFSAEFPKEGPSILRIQQVVRGDSAAYFCASSPATGGNQPQHFGDGTRLSIL.

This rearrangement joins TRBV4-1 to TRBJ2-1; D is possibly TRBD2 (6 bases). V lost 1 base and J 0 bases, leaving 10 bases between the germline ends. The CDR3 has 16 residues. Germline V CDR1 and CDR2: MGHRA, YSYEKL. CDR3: CASSQGRVLSYNEQFF. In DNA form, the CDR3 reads TGCGCCAGCAGCCAAGGGAGGGTGCTCTCCTACAATGAGCAGTTCTTC.

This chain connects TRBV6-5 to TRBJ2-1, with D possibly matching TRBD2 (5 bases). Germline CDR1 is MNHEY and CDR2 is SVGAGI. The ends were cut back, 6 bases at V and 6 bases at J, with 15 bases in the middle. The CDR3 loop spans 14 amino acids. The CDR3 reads CASRTPGLINEQFF. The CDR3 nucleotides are TGTGCCAGCAGAACGCCCGGACTCATCAATGAGCAGTTCTTC.

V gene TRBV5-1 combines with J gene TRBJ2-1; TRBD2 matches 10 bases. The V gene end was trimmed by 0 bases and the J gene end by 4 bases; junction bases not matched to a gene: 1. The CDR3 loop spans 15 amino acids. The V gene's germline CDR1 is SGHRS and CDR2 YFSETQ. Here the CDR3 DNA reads TGCGCCAGCAGCTTGGTTAGCGGGGGGTACAATGAGCAGTTCTTC. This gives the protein CASSLVSGGYNEQFF. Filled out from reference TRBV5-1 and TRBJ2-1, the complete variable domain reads KAGVTQTPRYLIKTRGQQVTLSCSPISGHRSVSWYQQTPGQGLQFLFEYFSETQRNKGNFPGRFSGRQFSNSRSEMNVSTLELGDSALYLCASSLVSGGYNEQFFGPGTRLTVL.

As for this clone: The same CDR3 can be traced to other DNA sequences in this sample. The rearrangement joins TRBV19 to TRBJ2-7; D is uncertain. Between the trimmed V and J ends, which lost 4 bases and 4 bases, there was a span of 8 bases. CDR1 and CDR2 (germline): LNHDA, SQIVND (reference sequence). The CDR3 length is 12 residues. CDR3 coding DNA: TGTGCCAGTAGTACAGACTCTTACGAGCAGTACTTC. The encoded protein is CASSTDSYEQYF.

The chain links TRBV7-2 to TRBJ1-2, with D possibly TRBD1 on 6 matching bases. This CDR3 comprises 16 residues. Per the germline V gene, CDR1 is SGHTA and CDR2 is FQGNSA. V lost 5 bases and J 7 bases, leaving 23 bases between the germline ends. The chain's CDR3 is CASSPSTGCVLSGYTF. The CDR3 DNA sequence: TGTGCCAGCAGCCCGTCGACAGGCTGCGTTCTGAGTGGCTACACCTTC.

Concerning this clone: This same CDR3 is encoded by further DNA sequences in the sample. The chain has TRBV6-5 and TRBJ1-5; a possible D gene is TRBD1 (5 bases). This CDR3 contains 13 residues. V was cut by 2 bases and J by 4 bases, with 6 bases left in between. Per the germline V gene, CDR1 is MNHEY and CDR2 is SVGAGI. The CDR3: CASSYQGNQPQHF. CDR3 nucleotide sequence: TGTGCCAGCAGTTACCAGGGTAATCAGCCCCAGCATTTT.

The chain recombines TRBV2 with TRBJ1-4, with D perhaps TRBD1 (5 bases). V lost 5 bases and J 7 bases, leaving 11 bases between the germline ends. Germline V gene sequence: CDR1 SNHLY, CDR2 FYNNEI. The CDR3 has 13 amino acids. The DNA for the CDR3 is TGTGCCAGCAGTCTCGGGGGTGTTGAAAAACTGTTTTTT. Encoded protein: CASSLGGVEKLFF.

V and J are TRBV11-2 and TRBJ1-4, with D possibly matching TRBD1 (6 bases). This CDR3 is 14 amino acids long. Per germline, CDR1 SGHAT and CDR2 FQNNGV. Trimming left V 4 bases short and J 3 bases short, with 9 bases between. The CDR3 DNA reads TGTGCCAGCAGCTGGGGACATCCTAATGAAAAACTGTTTTTT. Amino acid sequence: CASSWGHPNEKLFF.

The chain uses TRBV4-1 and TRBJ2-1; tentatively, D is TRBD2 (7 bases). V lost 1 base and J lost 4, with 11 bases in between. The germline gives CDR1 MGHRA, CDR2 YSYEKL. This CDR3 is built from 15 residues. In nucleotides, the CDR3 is TGCGCCAGCAGCCAAGGGGCGGGGGCGTACAATGAGCAGTTCTTC. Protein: CASSQGAGAYNEQFF.

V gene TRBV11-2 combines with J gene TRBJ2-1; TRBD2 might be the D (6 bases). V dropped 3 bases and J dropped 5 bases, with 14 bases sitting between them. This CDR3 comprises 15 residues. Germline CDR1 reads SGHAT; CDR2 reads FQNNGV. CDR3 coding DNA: TGTGCCAGCAGCTTGGGCGGGGCCGTCAACAATGAGCAGTTCTTC. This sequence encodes CASSLGGAVNNEQFF.

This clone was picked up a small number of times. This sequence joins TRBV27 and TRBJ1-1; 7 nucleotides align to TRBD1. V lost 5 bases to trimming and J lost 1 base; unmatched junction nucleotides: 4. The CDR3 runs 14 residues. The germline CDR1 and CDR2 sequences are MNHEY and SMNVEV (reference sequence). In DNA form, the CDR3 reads TGTGCCAGCAGTGCAGGGGGTTCGAACACTGAAGCTTTCTTT. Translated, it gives CASSAGGSNTEAFF.

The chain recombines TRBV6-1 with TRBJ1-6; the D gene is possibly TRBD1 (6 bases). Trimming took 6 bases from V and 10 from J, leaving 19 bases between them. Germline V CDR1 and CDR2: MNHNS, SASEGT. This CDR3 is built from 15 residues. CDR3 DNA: TGTGCCAGCAGGACTAAGGGGGGGGGACCCTCACCCCTCCACTTT. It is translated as CASRTKGGGPSPLHF.

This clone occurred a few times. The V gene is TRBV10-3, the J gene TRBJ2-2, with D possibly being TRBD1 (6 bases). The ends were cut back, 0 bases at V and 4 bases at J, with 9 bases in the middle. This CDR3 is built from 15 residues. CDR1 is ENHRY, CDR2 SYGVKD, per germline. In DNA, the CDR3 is TGTGCCATCAGTGAGTCTGGGGGCAGCACCGGGGAGCTGTTTTTT. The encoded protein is CAISESGGSTGELFF.

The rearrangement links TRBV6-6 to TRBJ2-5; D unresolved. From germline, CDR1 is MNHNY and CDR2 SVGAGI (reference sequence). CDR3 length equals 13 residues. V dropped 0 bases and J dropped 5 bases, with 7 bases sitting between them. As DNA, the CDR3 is TGTGCCAGCAGTTACTCCGAGATGGAGACCCAGTACTTC. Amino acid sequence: CASSYSEMETQYF.

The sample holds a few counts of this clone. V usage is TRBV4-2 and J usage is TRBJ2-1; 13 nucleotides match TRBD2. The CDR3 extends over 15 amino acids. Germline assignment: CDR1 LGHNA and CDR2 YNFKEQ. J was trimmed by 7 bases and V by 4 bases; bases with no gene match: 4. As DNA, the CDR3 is TGTGCCAGCAGCCCCCGGACTAGCGGGGGAAATGAGCAGTTCTTC. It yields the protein CASSPRTSGGNEQFF.

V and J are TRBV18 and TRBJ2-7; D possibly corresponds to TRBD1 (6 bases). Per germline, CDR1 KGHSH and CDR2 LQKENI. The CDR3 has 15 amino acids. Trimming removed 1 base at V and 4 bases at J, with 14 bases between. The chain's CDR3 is CASSPLGSGEYEQYF. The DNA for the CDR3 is TGTGCCAGCTCACCACTCGGATCAGGGGAATACGAGCAGTACTTC.

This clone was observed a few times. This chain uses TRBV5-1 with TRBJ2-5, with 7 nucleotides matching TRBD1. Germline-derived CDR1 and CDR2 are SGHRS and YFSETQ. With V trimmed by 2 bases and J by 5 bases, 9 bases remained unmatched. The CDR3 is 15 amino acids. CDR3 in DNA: TGCGCCAGCAGCTTAGGACAGGTGATTAGCGAGACCCAGTACTTC. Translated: CASSLGQVISETQYF.

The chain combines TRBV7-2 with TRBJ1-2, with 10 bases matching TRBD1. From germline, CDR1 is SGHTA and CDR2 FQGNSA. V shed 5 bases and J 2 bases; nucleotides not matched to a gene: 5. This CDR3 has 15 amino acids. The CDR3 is CASSPQTGGNYGYTF. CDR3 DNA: TGTGCCAGCAGCCCTCAGACAGGGGGCAACTATGGCTACACCTTC.

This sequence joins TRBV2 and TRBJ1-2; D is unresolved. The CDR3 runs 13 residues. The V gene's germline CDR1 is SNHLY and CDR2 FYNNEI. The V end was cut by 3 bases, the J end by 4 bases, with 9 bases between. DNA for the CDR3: TGTGCCAGCAGTGATGTGGGCCTCTATGGCTACACCTTC. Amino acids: CASSDVGLYGYTF.